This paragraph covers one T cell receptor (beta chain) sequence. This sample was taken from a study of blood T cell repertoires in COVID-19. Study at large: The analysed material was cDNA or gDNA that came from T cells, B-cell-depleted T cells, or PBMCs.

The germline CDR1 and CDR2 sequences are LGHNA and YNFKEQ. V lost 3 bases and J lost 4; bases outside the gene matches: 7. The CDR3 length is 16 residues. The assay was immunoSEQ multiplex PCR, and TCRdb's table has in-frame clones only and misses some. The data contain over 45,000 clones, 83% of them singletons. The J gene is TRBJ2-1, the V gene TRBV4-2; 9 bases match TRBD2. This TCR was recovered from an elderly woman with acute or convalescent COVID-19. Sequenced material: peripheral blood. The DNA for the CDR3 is TGTGCCAGCAGCCAGGGTACTAGCGGGCCTTACAATGAGCAGTTCTTC. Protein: CASSQGTSGPYNEQFF.